One and the same sample provided the 9 T cell receptor beta chains below, sequenced in a study of Graves' ophthalmopathy and Graves' hyperthyroidism. The TCR beta CDR3 regions underwent amplification from RNA transcripts. RT-PCR with HTBI primers came first, then second-round multiplex PCR. Each CDR3 protein gets one entry after TCRdb re-called the multiplex PCR reads with MiXCR. The table includes 11,000 to 15,000 distinct CDR3 sequences, approximately 48% detected once. The specimen sequenced was peripheral blood. The receptor source for this set is a woman aged 25 to 39 with Graves' ophthalmopathy.

Only one count was recorded for this clonotype. This sequence joins TRBV7-3 and TRBJ1-5, with D uncertain. The V gene's germline CDR1 is SGHTA and CDR2 FQGTGA. This CDR3 contains 14 residues. Written as DNA, the CDR3 is TGTGCGGACCGGCGGTGCAGTCTTGGACAGCCCCAGCATTTT. It specifies CADRRCSLGQPQHF. The complete variable domain, with remaining parts taken from reference TRBV7-3 and TRBJ1-5, reads GAGVSQTPSNKVTEKGKYVELRCDPISGHTALYWYRQSLGQGPEFLIYFQGTGAADDSGLPNDRFFAVRPEGSVSTLKIQRTERGDSAVYLCADRRCSLGQPQHFGDGTRLSIL.

This clonotype appeared a few times. This rearrangement joins TRBV6-1 to TRBJ2-3; D may be TRBD1 or TRBD2 (5 bases each). This CDR3 comprises 16 residues. V lost 2 bases and J 0 bases, leaving 12 bases between the germline ends. Germline loops: CDR1 MNHNS, CDR2 SASEGT. The chain's CDR3 is CASSEWGSTSTDTQYF. CDR3 sequence (DNA): TGTGCCAGCAGTGAATGGGGGTCCACTAGCACAGATACGCAGTATTTT.

The rearrangement links TRBV15 to TRBJ2-7, with 10 bases matching TRBD2. The ends lost 5 bases at V and 2 bases at J; junction bases unmatched: 6. From germline, CDR1 is LNHNV and CDR2 YYDKDF (reference sequence). The CDR3 runs to 15 residues. CDR3 sequence (DNA): TGTGCCACCAGCGCCGGACTAGCGGACCCCTACGAGCAGTACTTC. Translation: CATSAGLADPYEQYF.

The chain joins TRBV29-1 to TRBJ2-7; D is undetermined. Deletions cut 7 bases from V and 0 bases from J, with 13 bases between. CDR3 length equals 13 residues. Germline CDR1 SQVTM, CDR2 ANQGSEA. CDR3 DNA: TGCAGCGACACAAAGGCCGACTCCTACGAGCAGTACTTC. Translation: CSDTKADSYEQYF.

V usage is TRBV6-4 and J usage is TRBJ1-6; weak D call: TRBD1 (5 bases). With 3 bases removed from V and 7 bases from J, the gap between germline ends came to 10 bases. This CDR3 region has 14 residues. CDR1 MRHNA and CDR2 SNTAGT come from the germline V gene. CDR3: CASSESEGNSPLHF. The CDR3 DNA reads TGTGCCAGCAGTGAAAGTGAGGGGAATTCACCCCTCCACTTT.

The V call is TRBV9, the J call TRBJ1-2; D is undetermined. The CDR3 runs to 11 residues. V shed 3 bases and J shed 7 bases, with 7 bases lying between them. Germline assignment: CDR1 SGDLS and CDR2 YYNGEE. The CDR3 bases are TGTGCCAGCAGCGATCGAGGTGGCTACACCTTC. Protein: CASSDRGGYTF.

The genes are TRBV2 and TRBJ1-6; D call uncertain. Trimming cost V 1 base and J 7 bases, with 5 bases left between them. Germline V gives CDR1 SNHLY, CDR2 FYNNEI. This CDR3 spans 13 amino acids. The DNA of the CDR3 is TGTGCCAGCAGTGAAGAAAGGAATTCACCCCTCCACTTT. Residues: CASSEERNSPLHF.

This clonotype was recorded a few times. V usage is TRBV9 and J usage is TRBJ2-7, with D possibly matching TRBD2 (5 bases). The V gene lost 3 bases and the J gene lost 6 bases, with 13 bases spanning the gap. CDR3 length: 13 amino acids. Germline lookup yields CDR1 SGDLS and CDR2 YYNGEE. CDR3 amino acids: CASSEPGLAEQYF. Here the CDR3 DNA reads TGTGCCAGCAGCGAGCCGGGGTTGGCCGAGCAGTACTTC.

The chain links TRBV10-1 to TRBJ2-1; D is unresolved. The CDR3 length is 8 residues. Germline V CDR1 and CDR2: WNHNN, SYGVQD (reference sequence). V lost 2 bases and J lost 13, with 0 bases in between. The CDR3 sequence: CASSEQFF. Here the CDR3 DNA reads TGCGCCAGCAGTGAGCAGTTCTTC.